This T cell receptor beta chain was recovered during a study of OX40 agonist ivuxolimab in advanced cancers. About the study: Patients enrolled in dose escalation were diagnosed with hepatocellular carcinoma, melanoma, renal cell or head and neck cancer.

With 2 bases clipped from V and 1 base from J, the junction kept 6 bases outside the gene matches. The CDR3 has 17 amino acids. Germline CDR1 reads SGHTA; CDR2 reads FQGNSA. Method: immunoSEQ multiplex PCR; TCRdb's copy keeps in-frame clones and lacks some. This table has 60,000 to 75,000 clones, roughly four fifths appearing once. The source was CD4+ or CD8+ T cells sorted from blood, collected in a trial of the OX40 agonist ivuxolimab. This chain links TRBV7-2 with TRBJ2-1; 9 positions match TRBD2. The TCR was taken from an adult with an advanced solid tumor such as melanoma, head and neck, liver or kidney cancer. CDR3 in amino acids: CASSLRMAGGSYNEQFF. The CDR3 DNA reads TGTGCCAGCAGCTTAAGAATGGCGGGGGGGTCCTACAATGAGCAGTTCTTC.